These 13 T cell receptor beta chains were all obtained from the same sample, sequenced in a study of shared clonotypes between healthy human individuals. Generated by immunoSEQ multiplex PCR, the TCRdb table keeps only in-frame clones and is missing some. In the table there are fewer than 850,000 clones, roughly 91% of which are singletons. What was sequenced was memory CD8+ T cells from PBMCs. As to subset: CD45RO+ cells pooled with CCR7-negative TemRA cells. The receptors here all came from a man aged 18 to 30 in good health. Some clones in this sample may be carry-over from other donors' samples.

DNA for the CDR3: TGTGCCAGCTCACAATCCAGAACGGGCAAAAACATTCAGTACTTC. Its protein product is CASSQSRTGKNIQYF. The gene calls are TRBV18 and TRBJ2-4; D is uncertain. Trimming stripped 4 bases from V and 3 bases from J, with 13 bases between. Germline V gene data show CDR1 as KGHSH and CDR2 as LQKENI. The CDR3 length is 15 residues.

The V call is TRBV5-6, the J call TRBJ2-7; the match to TRBD2 covers 11 bases. CDR1 and CDR2 (germline): SGHDT, YYEEEE. This CDR3 region has 14 residues. V gave up 3 bases and J gave up 4 bases; unmatched junction bases: 3. The CDR3: CASSSGTSGYEQYF. Written as DNA, the CDR3 is TGTGCCAGCAGCTCCGGGACTAGCGGTTACGAGCAGTACTTC.

The V call is TRBV12-5, the J call TRBJ2-5; D is ambiguous. Trimming removed 7 bases at V and 5 bases at J, with 17 bases between. The CDR3 totals 14 residues. Germline CDR1 LGHNT, CDR2 FRNRAP. The CDR3 reads CASAPRDRDETQYF. The CDR3 coding sequence is TGTGCTAGTGCCCCCCGAGATAGGGATGAGACCCAGTACTTC.

This clone has only a few counts. This chain connects TRBV7-9 to TRBJ1-1, with D possibly TRBD1 on 6 matching bases. The V gene's germline CDR1 is SEHNR and CDR2 FQNEAQ (reference sequence). The CDR3 runs 11 residues. The germline V and J ends were trimmed by 7 bases and 7 bases, with 10 bases remaining between them. Here the CDR3 DNA reads TGTGCCAGCACCGGGGGCCTTGAAGCTTTCTTT. Protein sequence: CASTGGLEAFF.

This clone was counted a few times. The genes are TRBV5-1 and TRBJ2-7, with D possibly matching TRBD1 (5 bases). Germline V gene sequence: CDR1 SGHRS, CDR2 YFSETQ. This CDR3 region has 13 residues. Between the trimmed V and J ends, which lost 6 bases and 0 bases, there was a span of 10 bases. The CDR3 protein is CASTPTDSYEQYF. DNA for the CDR3: TGCGCCAGCACCCCGACAGACTCCTACGAGCAGTACTTC. Filled out from reference TRBV5-1 and TRBJ2-7, the complete variable domain reads KAGVTQTPRYLIKTRGQQVTLSCSPISGHRSVSWYQQTPGQGLQFLFEYFSETQRNKGNFPGRFSGRQFSNSRSEMNVSTLELGDSALYLCASTPTDSYEQYFGPGTRLTVT.

This clone was seen only once. The genes are TRBV27 and TRBJ1-5, with D uncertain. CDR3 length: 13 amino acids. Germline V gene data show CDR1 as MNHEY and CDR2 as SMNVEV (reference sequence). V was pared by 5 bases and J by 10 bases, with 15 bases between. The CDR3 sequence is CASSPRSNAPQHF. The CDR3 region has the DNA TGTGCCAGCAGTCCCCGATCGAACGCTCCCCAGCATTTT.

This sequence joins TRBV6-1 and TRBJ1-2; D possibly corresponds to TRBD1 (6 bases). Trimming cost V 4 bases and J 6 bases, with 12 bases left between them. This CDR3 is 13 amino acids long. The germline V gene encodes CDR1 MNHNS and CDR2 SASEGT. The CDR3 DNA is TGTGCCAGCAGTGTCAGGGGTTGGAATGGCTACACCTTC. Its protein product is CASSVRGWNGYTF.

V is TRBV11-2 and J is TRBJ2-3, with D tentatively TRBD2 (7 bases). CDR3 length: 19 amino acids. V was shortened by 0 bases and J by 4 bases, with 23 bases between the two germline ends. CDR1 is SGHAT and CDR2 is FQNNGV in the germline V gene. In nucleotides, the CDR3 is TGTGCCAGCAGCTTAGATAGCGGTCGGATACGGGGGGCGGCAGATACGCAGTATTTT. Protein product: CASSLDSGRIRGAADTQYF.

The rearrangement links TRBV19 to TRBJ2-7, with TRBD1 identical over 8 bases. J was trimmed by 4 bases and V by 6 bases; bases with no gene match: 11. Germline V lookup: CDR1 LNHDA, CDR2 SQIVND (reference sequence). The CDR3 is made up of 15 amino acids. CDR3 nucleotide sequence: TGTGCCAGTAGCGCCGGACAGGGCAGGGGATACGAGCAGTACTTC. Translation gives CASSAGQGRGYEQYF.

Only one count was recorded for this clone. V gene TRBV7-9 combines with J gene TRBJ2-7; 8 positions agree with TRBD2. CDR1 is SEHNR, CDR2 FQNEAQ, per germline (reference sequence). Trimming took 4 bases from V and 3 from J; bases not matched to a gene: 20. The CDR3 is 19 residues long. CDR3 amino acids: CASSSPRGPVAGLDYEQYF. CDR3 DNA sequence: TGTGCCAGCAGCTCCCCTAGGGGCCCGGTAGCGGGACTAGACTACGAGCAGTACTTC.

Comments on this clone: One junction end does not reproduce the germline sequence, and a read error may be involved. This chain joins TRBV6-5 and TRBJ1-1, with 7 bases that match TRBD1. The CDR3 covers 14 residues. Per germline, CDR1 MNHEY and CDR2 SVGAGI. CDR3 residues: CASGYRGSNTEAFF. The CDR3 region has the DNA TGTGCCAGCGGTTACAGGGGAAGCAACACTGAAGCTTTCTTT.

The gene calls are TRBV28 and TRBJ2-3, with TRBD2 as a possible D gene (5 bases). V was cut by 7 bases and J by 0 bases, with 17 bases left in between. The CDR3 loop spans 16 amino acids. Per the germline V gene, CDR1 is MDHEN and CDR2 is SYDVKM. CDR3 DNA sequence: TGTGCCAGCACTATTGCCCCCGGGATTAGCACAGATACGCAGTATTTT. This codes for CASTIAPGISTDTQYF.

The genes are TRBV4-2 and TRBJ2-5; TRBD2 is a possible D gene (6 bases). This CDR3 contains 18 residues. V was clipped by 0 bases and J by 4 bases, with 21 bases between them. The germline CDR1 and CDR2 sequences are LGHNA and YNFKEQ. CDR3 coding DNA: TGTGCCAGCAGCCAAGATGGTGGAGCGACTAGTATGGGAGAGACCCAGTACTTC. Translated, it gives CASSQDGGATSMGETQYF.